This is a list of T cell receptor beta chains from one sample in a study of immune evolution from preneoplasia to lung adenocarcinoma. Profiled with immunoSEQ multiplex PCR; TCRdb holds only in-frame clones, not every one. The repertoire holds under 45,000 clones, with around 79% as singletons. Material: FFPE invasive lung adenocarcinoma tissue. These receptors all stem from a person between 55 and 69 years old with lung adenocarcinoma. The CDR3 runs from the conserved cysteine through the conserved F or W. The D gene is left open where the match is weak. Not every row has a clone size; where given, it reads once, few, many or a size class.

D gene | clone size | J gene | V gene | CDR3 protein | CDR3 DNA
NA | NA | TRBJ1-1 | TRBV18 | CASSPSDWGGLNTEAFF | TGTGCCAGCTCACCATCCGATTGGGGCGGACTGAACACTGAAGCTTTCTTT
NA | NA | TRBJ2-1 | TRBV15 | CATSIRTASSYNEQFF | TGTGCCACCAGCATCCGGACAGCAAGCTCCTACAATGAGCAGTTCTTC
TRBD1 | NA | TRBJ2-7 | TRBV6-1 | CASRDRAGAEQYF | TGTGCCAGCAGGGACAGGGCCGGGGCGGAGCAGTACTTC
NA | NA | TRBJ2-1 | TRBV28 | CASNENGFNEQFF | TGTGCCAGCAATGAGAACGGTTTCAATGAGCAGTTCTTC
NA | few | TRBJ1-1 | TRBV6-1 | CASSDGYGGIF | TGTGCCAGCAGTGATGGGTATGGGGGTATCTTT
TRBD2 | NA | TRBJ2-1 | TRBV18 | CASSPPASGRYSEQFF | TGTGCCAGTTCACCACCGGCTAGCGGGAGGTACAGTGAGCAGTTCTTC
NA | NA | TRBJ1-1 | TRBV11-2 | CASSLSGSLNTEAFF | TGTGCCAGCAGCCTCTCGGGGTCGCTGAACACTGAAGCTTTCTTT
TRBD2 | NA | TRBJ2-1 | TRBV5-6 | CASSLAGLASDEQFF | TGTGCCAGCAGCTTGGCAGGACTAGCGAGCGATGAGCAGTTCTTC
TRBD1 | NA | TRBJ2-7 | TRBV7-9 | CASSWGDRAYEQYF | TGTGCCAGCAGCTGGGGGGACAGGGCCTACGAGCAGTACTTC
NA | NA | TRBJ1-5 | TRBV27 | CASRYSSSNQPQHF | TGTGCCAGCAGGTATAGTTCGAGCAATCAGCCCCAGCATTTT
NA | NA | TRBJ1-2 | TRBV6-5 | CASSSRQSVQAGYTF | TGTGCCAGCAGTTCCCGTCAATCCGTACAGGCAGGCTACACCTTC
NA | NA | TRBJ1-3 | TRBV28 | CASTLPRAGNTIYF | TGTGCCAGCACCCTGCCCAGGGCTGGAAACACCATATATTTT
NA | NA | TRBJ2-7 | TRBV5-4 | CASSLDRDYEQYF | TGTGCCAGCAGCTTGGATCGGGACTACGAGCAGTACTTC
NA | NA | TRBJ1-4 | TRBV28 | CASSPNPGTTTNEKLFF | TGTGCCAGCAGTCCCAACCCGGGGACTACAACTAATGAAAAACTGTTTTTT
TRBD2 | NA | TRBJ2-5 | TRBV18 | CASSPQAGRTETQYF | TGTGCCAGCTCACCCCAAGCGGGACGGACAGAGACCCAGTACTTC
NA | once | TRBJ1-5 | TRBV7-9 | CASSLDNQPQHF | TGTGCCAGCAGCTTAGACAATCAGCCCCAGCATTTT
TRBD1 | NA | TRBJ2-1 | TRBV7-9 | CASRGTGQITEQFF | TGTGCCAGCAGGGGGACAGGCCAAATAACAGAGCAGTTCTTC
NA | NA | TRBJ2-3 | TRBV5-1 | CASSLVGGADTQYF | TGCGCCAGCAGCTTGGTCGGGGGAGCAGATACGCAGTATTTT
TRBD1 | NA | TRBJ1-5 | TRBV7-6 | CASSLEGAQPQHF | TGTGCCAGCAGCTTAGAGGGGGCCCAGCCCCAGCATTTT
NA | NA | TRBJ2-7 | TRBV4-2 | CASSPGTVDEQYF | TGTGCCAGCAGCCCCGGGACTGTCGACGAGCAGTACTTC
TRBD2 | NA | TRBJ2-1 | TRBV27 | CASTRLTLGTSGRDTSYNEQFF | TGTGCCAGCACAAGACTAACCCTTGGGACTAGCGGGAGGGACACCTCCTACAATGAGCAGTTCTTC
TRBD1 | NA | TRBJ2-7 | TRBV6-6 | CASSYGTGFGEQYF | TGTGCCAGCAGTTACGGGACAGGCTTTGGCGAGCAGTACTTC
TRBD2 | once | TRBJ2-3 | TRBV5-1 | CASSLLASGSTDTQYF | TGCGCCAGCAGCTTACTCGCTAGCGGGAGCACAGATACGCAGTATTTT
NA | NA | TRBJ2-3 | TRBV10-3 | CAISTPGLGTDTQYF | TGTGCCATCAGTACCCCCGGCCTGGGCACAGATACGCAGTATTTT
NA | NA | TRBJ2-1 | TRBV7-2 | CASKRSERTSSYNEQFF | TGTGCCAGCAAAAGATCGGAGCGGACGAGCTCCTACAATGAGCAGTTCTTC
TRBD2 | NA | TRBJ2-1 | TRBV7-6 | CASSFGGSGRHNEQFF | TGTGCCAGCAGTTTCGGGGGTAGCGGGCGACACAATGAGCAGTTCTTC
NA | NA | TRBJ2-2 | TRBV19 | CASSPRGDGELFF | TGTGCCAGTAGCCCCCGCGGTGACGGAGAGCTGTTTTTT
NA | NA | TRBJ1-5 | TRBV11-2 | CASSPGEGGQPQHF | TGTGCCAGCAGCCCGGGGGAGGGCGGTCAGCCCCAGCATTTT
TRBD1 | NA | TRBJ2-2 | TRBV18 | CASSPGQGNTGELFF | TGTGCCAGCTCACCGGGACAGGGGAACACCGGGGAGCTGTTTTTT
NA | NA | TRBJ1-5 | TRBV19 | CASTPRAGNQPQHF | TGTGCCAGTACCCCCAGAGCGGGCAATCAGCCCCAGCATTTT
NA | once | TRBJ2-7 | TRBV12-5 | CASGLYFNEQYF | TGTGCTAGTGGTTTGTACTTTAACGAGCAGTACTTC
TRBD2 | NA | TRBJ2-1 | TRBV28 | CASRAGGTRDEQFF | TGTGCCAGCAGGGCGGGAGGGACTAGGGATGAGCAGTTCTTC
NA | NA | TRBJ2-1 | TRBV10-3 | CAVGLSSYNEQFF | TGTGCCGTTGGGCTTAGCTCCTACAATGAGCAGTTCTTC
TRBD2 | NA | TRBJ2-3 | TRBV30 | CAGRGGFSTDTQYF | TGTGCCGGGCGCGGGGGGTTTAGCACAGATACGCAGTATTTT
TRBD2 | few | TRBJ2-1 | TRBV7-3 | CASSKGLAGVNEQFF | TGTGCCAGCAGTAAGGGGCTAGCGGGAGTCAATGAGCAGTTCTTC
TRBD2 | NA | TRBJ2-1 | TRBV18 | CASSPPLAGGGHEQFF | TGTGCCAGCTCACCCCCCTTAGCGGGAGGGGGGCATGAGCAGTTCTTC
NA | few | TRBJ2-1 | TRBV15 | CATSGRDRQQFF | TGTGCCACCAGCGGACGGGACCGCCAGCAGTTCTTC